This T cell receptor (beta chain) was profiled in a study of blood T cell repertoires in COVID-19. The CDR3 is 13 residues long. The V gene's germline CDR1 is LGHDT and CDR2 YNNKEL (reference sequence). The V and J ends lost 0 bases and 10 bases, in that order; junction bases with no gene match: 3. In Seattle, patients joined the study during active infection and were tracked longitudinally. The protocol was immunoSEQ multiplex PCR, while the TCRdb copy is restricted to in-frame clones and leaves out a portion. The sample carries about 130,000 clones, approximately 86% recorded once. The V call is TRBV3-1 (or the pseudogene TRBV3-2), the J call TRBJ1-1; TRBD1 matches 9 bases. Sequencing used peripheral blood. The receptor's source is a woman in her 70s with COVID-19, enrolled during active disease. The CDR3 reads CASSQEGTGIAFF. CDR3 coding DNA: TGTGCCAGCAGCCAAGAAGGGACAGGGATAGCTTTCTTT.